Listed here are 28 T cell receptor beta chains from one sample, sequenced in a study of cytomegalovirus exposure and HLA in healthy donors. The PCR employed 60 Vbeta primers together with 13 Jbeta primers. Clones were read by immunoSEQ multiplex PCR, and TCRdb kept only the in-frame ones, dropping some. The profile shows 100,000 to 150,000 clones, around 72% of them singletons. The sequenced sample was PBMCs. Source of these receptors: a man aged 45-65 years in good health and CMV-seropositive.

The chain carries TRBV5-5 and TRBJ2-1, with D possibly matching TRBD1 (6 bases). The germline V gene encodes CDR1 SGHKS and CDR2 YYEKEE (reference sequence). The CDR3 has 19 amino acids. Trimming took 1 base from V and 6 from J, leaving 26 bases between them. The CDR3, as DNA: TGTGCCAGCAGCTTGTTTCAGGGGCCCCCTCGCCCAGAGAGCAATGAGCAGTTCTTC. Encoded protein: CASSLFQGPPRPESNEQFF.

V and J are TRBV7-9 and TRBJ1-4, with no clear D. The CDR3 runs 14 residues. With 5 bases removed from V and 8 bases from J, the gap between germline ends came to 15 bases. Germline assignment: CDR1 SEHNR and CDR2 FQNEAQ (reference sequence). The CDR3 here is CASSRRGIDEKLFF. The CDR3 DNA is TGTGCCAGCAGCCGGAGAGGAATAGACGAAAAACTGTTTTTT.

In this sample, this clone turned up once. The germline gene is not matched at one end of the junction; a read error may be the cause. The chain is built from TRBV18 and TRBJ2-3; 7 nucleotides match TRBD1. The CDR3 sequence is 14 residues long. Germline V CDR1 and CDR2: KGHSH, LQKENI. The CDR3 DNA is TGTGCCAGCTCACTCCAGCCTGACAGGGCCCAATCCGTTTTT. Its translation is CASSLQPDRAQSVF.

The chain combines TRBV20-1 with TRBJ1-1; weak D call: TRBD1 (5 bases). The V end lost 7 bases, the J end lost 1 base, and 7 bases lay between the germline ends. The CDR3 extends over 11 amino acids. Per the germline V gene, CDR1 is DFQATT and CDR2 is SNEGSKA (reference sequence). CDR3 bases: TGCAGTGTAAGGGGGAACACTGAAGCTTTCTTT. This encodes CSVRGNTEAFF.

This chain uses TRBV5-4 with TRBJ1-2; weak D call: TRBD1 (5 bases). The V gene's germline CDR1 is SGHNT and CDR2 YYREEE (reference sequence). V lost 0 bases and J 2 bases, leaving 8 bases between the germline ends. This CDR3 spans 14 amino acids. This CDR3 reads CASSLVSGNYGYTF. The CDR3 coding sequence is TGTGCCAGCAGCTTGGTTTCAGGGAACTATGGCTACACCTTC.

The chain carries TRBV14 and TRBJ2-1; TRBD1 matches 9 bases. The junction had 6 bases not matched to a gene; V was cut back by 4 bases and J by 2 bases. The germline gives CDR1 SGHDN, CDR2 FVKESK. There are 16 residues in the CDR3. The CDR3 reads CASSRVGQGAYNEQFF. The CDR3 nucleotides are TGTGCCAGCAGCCGAGTGGGACAGGGAGCCTACAATGAGCAGTTCTTC.

This clone was seen more than once but under ten times. This sequence joins TRBV6-5 and TRBJ1-2, with 8 bases that match TRBD1. V shed 4 bases, J shed 7 bases, and the junction held 8 bases outside the gene matches. The CDR3 runs to 14 residues. Germline V lookup: CDR1 MNHEY, CDR2 SVGAGI. The CDR3 coding sequence is TGTGCCAGCAGTTCGTACAGGGGGGTGGGTGGCTACACCTTC. Residues: CASSSYRGVGGYTF.

The chain recombines TRBV13 with TRBJ2-5; TRBD1 matches 8 bases. The CDR3 consists of 15 residues. Trimming cost V 0 bases and J 5 bases; bases outside gene matches: 5. Germline CDR1 PRHDT, CDR2 FYEKMQ (reference sequence). CDR3 region: CASSLGRTGWETQYF. CDR3 nucleotides: TGTGCCAGCAGCTTAGGCCGGACAGGGTGGGAGACCCAGTACTTC. Full variable domain (missing parts from reference TRBV13 and TRBJ2-5): AAGVIQSPRHLIKEKRETATLKCYPIPRHDTVYWYQQGPGQDPQFLISFYEKMQSDKGSIPDRFSAQQFSDYHSELNMSSLELGDSALYFCASSLGRTGWETQYFGPGTRLLVL.

V gene TRBV29-1 combines with J gene TRBJ2-7; a weak D match, TRBD1 (6 bases). This CDR3 has 19 residues. The V gene's germline CDR1 is SQVTM and CDR2 ANQGSEA. The V end lost 6 bases, the J end lost 4 bases, and 34 bases lay between the germline ends. This chain's CDR3 is CSVSPGAGVSSTGTYEQYF. The CDR3 DNA reads as TGCAGCGTCTCGCCTGGGGCAGGGGTTTCGTCGACCGGCACTTACGAGCAGTACTTC.

The chain carries TRBV6-4 and TRBJ2-2; TRBD1 aligns across 9 bases. This CDR3 contains 16 residues. V lost 3 bases and J lost 3; bases outside the gene matches: 5. From germline, CDR1 is MRHNA and CDR2 SNTAGT. The DNA of the CDR3 is TGTGCCAGCAGTGAGGCGGACAGGGGTGACACCGGGGAGCTGTTTTTT. Its protein product is CASSEADRGDTGELFF.

The chain uses TRBV19 and TRBJ2-7; weak D call: TRBD1 (6 bases). This CDR3 is built from 13 residues. Germline CDR1 and CDR2: LNHDA and SQIVND (reference sequence). Trimming took off 3 bases at V and 0 bases at J, with 6 bases between the two ends. CDR3 coding DNA: TGTGCCAGTAGTATGGACAGCTCCTACGAGCAGTACTTC. It encodes CASSMDSSYEQYF. Full variable domain (missing parts from reference TRBV19 and TRBJ2-7): DGGITQSPKYLFRKEGQNVTLSCEQNLNHDAMYWYRQDPGQGLRLIYYSQIVNDFQKGDIAEGYSVSREKKESFPLTVTSAQKNPTAFYLCASSMDSSYEQYFGPGTRLTVT.

The chain joins TRBV6-5 to TRBJ1-6; possible D gene TRBD1, 5 bases. Trimming took off 2 bases at V and 8 bases at J, with 16 bases between the two ends. CDR3 length equals 16 residues. CDR1 is MNHEY and CDR2 is SVGAGI in the germline V gene. The CDR3 is CASSYLQGRSDSPLHF. Written as DNA, the CDR3 is TGTGCCAGCAGTTACCTTCAGGGCCGCTCGGATTCACCCCTCCACTTT.

The genes are TRBV27 and TRBJ2-1; 11 bases map to TRBD1. Looked up from germline, CDR1 is MNHEY and CDR2 is SMNVEV (reference sequence). This CDR3 has 13 amino acids. The V and J ends lost 5 bases and 8 bases, in that order; junction bases with no gene match: 2. The CDR3 DNA follows: TGTGCCAGCAGTCGGGACAGGGGGGATGAGCAGTTCTTC. It specifies CASSRDRGDEQFF.

This chain joins TRBV18 and TRBJ1-1; a possible D gene is TRBD1 (6 bases). CDR3 length: 14 amino acids. With 3 bases removed from V and 3 bases from J, the gap between germline ends came to 11 bases. The germline gives CDR1 KGHSH, CDR2 LQKENI. The CDR3 DNA reads TGTGCCAGCTCACCGATGGGGGGGCACACTGAAGCTTTCTTT. Translation gives CASSPMGGHTEAFF.

The gene calls are TRBV28 and TRBJ1-1, with TRBD1 matching 7 bases. The CDR3 consists of 14 residues. J was trimmed by 6 bases and V by 11 bases; bases with no gene match: 15. Germline lookup yields CDR1 MDHEN and CDR2 SYDVKM. The CDR3 here is CAARTGQGVAEAFF. DNA for the CDR3: TGTGCCGCCCGAACCGGGCAGGGGGTCGCTGAAGCTTTCTTT.

This clone was picked up one time. Its ends do not fully match the called genes, so a read error is possible. The chain recombines TRBV10-3 with TRBJ1-5; D is uncertain. Germline V CDR1 and CDR2: ENHRY, SYGVKD. This CDR3 has 14 residues. The CDR3 protein is CAIRESGSNQPQHF. CDR3 DNA sequence: TGTGCCATCAGGGAGTCGGGGAGTAATCAGCCCCAGCATTTT.

The chain links TRBV7-6 to TRBJ2-1; 7 positions agree with TRBD2. Germline trimming cut 5 bases from V and 6 bases from J; bases unmatched to any gene: 10. The germline CDR1 and CDR2 sequences are SGHVS and FNYEAQ. The CDR3 runs 15 residues. CDR3 sequence (DNA): TGTGCCAGCAGCCCCGGGGCGGGAGCTCCCAATGAGCAGTTCTTC. Translation: CASSPGAGAPNEQFF.

V usage is TRBV2 and J usage is TRBJ2-5, with D possibly TRBD1 on 7 matching bases. Germline V gene lookup returns CDR1 SNHLY and CDR2 FYNNEI. CDR3 length equals 15 residues. The V and J ends lost 6 bases and 5 bases respectively, with 19 bases between them. CDR3 nucleotides: TGTGCCAGCAGGGTGACAGGGACGGGAGAGGAGACCCAGTACTTC. As protein: CASRVTGTGEETQYF.

The CDR3 spells CASSPGGSSDTQYF. The CDR3 DNA reads TGTGCCAGCAGCCCCGGCGGGAGTTCAGATACGCAGTATTTT. The J gene is TRBJ2-3, the V gene TRBV5-4, with 7 bases identical to TRBD2. The CDR3 totals 14 residues. Per the germline V gene, CDR1 is SGHNT and CDR2 is YYREEE (reference sequence). With 4 bases clipped from V and 4 bases from J, the junction kept 6 bases outside the gene matches.

The chain has TRBV27 and TRBJ2-3; 9 bases align to TRBD1. With V trimmed by 6 bases and J by 7 bases, 17 bases remained unmatched. The CDR3 loop spans 17 amino acids. Germline assignment: CDR1 MNHEY and CDR2 SMNVEV (reference sequence). The CDR3 loop reads CASRTFTGGRVRNTQYF. CDR3 sequence (DNA): TGTGCCAGCAGGACTTTTACAGGGGGCCGGGTAAGAAATACGCAGTATTTT.

The chain couples TRBV14 to TRBJ2-1, with D tentatively TRBD2 (6 bases). The germline gives CDR1 SGHDN, CDR2 FVKESK. V shed 1 base and J shed 10 bases, with 23 bases lying between them. This CDR3 has 17 amino acids. The DNA for the CDR3 is TGTGCCAGCAGCCAAGGTACGGGAGCTCCTCTAGTTCAGGAGCAGTTCTTC. Amino acid sequence: CASSQGTGAPLVQEQFF.

The chain employs TRBV29-1 and TRBJ1-1; D call uncertain. The CDR3 covers 12 residues. V lost 3 bases and J 2 bases, leaving 7 bases between the germline ends. Looked up from germline, CDR1 is SQVTM and CDR2 is ANQGSEA. The CDR3 DNA reads TGCAGCGTTGACCGGGTAAACACTGAAGCTTTCTTT. Its protein product is CSVDRVNTEAFF. The full variable domain, with the rest looked up from reference TRBV29-1 and TRBJ1-1, is SAVISQKPSRDICQRGTSLTIQCQVDSQVTMMFWYRQQPGQSLTLIATANQGSEATYESGFVIDKFPISRPNLTFSTLTVSNMSPEDSSIYLCSVDRVNTEAFFGQGTRLTVV.

This clone was observed a handful of times. The chain carries TRBV29-1 and TRBJ2-3, with D perhaps TRBD1 (6 bases). Germline CDR1 and CDR2: SQVTM and ANQGSEA. V was pared by 4 bases and J by 5 bases, with 16 bases between. The CDR3 totals 14 residues. The CDR3 loop is CSVGGGVVRDTQYF. The CDR3 coding sequence is TGCAGCGTTGGAGGGGGAGTTGTCAGAGATACGCAGTATTTT.

V gene TRBV15 combines with J gene TRBJ2-5, with a possible D match to TRBD1 (5 bases). This CDR3 spans 15 amino acids. Germline loops: CDR1 LNHNV, CDR2 YYDKDF (reference sequence). Trimming shortened V by 1 base and J by 0 bases, and 9 bases separated the two germline ends. This CDR3 reads CATSRVAGNQETQYF. CDR3 in DNA: TGTGCCACCAGCAGAGTGGCAGGGAACCAAGAGACCCAGTACTTC.

This clone was recorded at least ten times. V and J are TRBV6-1 and TRBJ1-1; possible D gene TRBD1, 6 bases. V was shortened by 0 bases and J by 1 base, with 9 bases between the two germline ends. In germline, CDR1 is MNHNS, CDR2 SASEGT. The CDR3 is 15 amino acids. CDR3: CASSEAGTTNTEAFF. The DNA of the CDR3 is TGTGCCAGCAGTGAAGCCGGGACAACGAACACTGAAGCTTTCTTT.

The J gene is TRBJ2-5, the V gene TRBV5-1; D is perhaps TRBD2 (5 bases). This CDR3 region has 17 residues. Per the germline V gene, CDR1 is SGHRS and CDR2 is YFSETQ. The V end was cut by 0 bases, the J end by 5 bases, with 20 bases between. The CDR3 protein is CASSLAGLRAGSETQYF. The CDR3 region has the DNA TGCGCCAGCAGCTTGGCTGGGTTGCGGGCGGGCTCGGAGACCCAGTACTTC.

This sequence joins TRBV6-6 and TRBJ1-1; D not certain. V lost 2 bases to trimming and J lost 4 bases, with 11 bases between them. Germline V gene lookup returns CDR1 MNHNY and CDR2 SVGAGI (reference sequence). This CDR3 region has 14 residues. The CDR3 coding sequence is TGTGCCAGCAGTTACGGCGGAGCCATCACTGAAGCTTTCTTT. Amino acids: CASSYGGAITEAFF.

The chain combines TRBV19 with TRBJ2-1, with 10 bases matching TRBD2. The CDR3 runs 15 residues. The junction had 10 bases not matched to a gene; V was cut back by 7 bases and J by 7 bases. Looked up from germline, CDR1 is LNHDA and CDR2 is SQIVND (reference sequence). The CDR3 reads CASTEIAGGGNEQFF. CDR3 DNA sequence: TGTGCCAGTACCGAAATAGCGGGAGGTGGTAATGAGCAGTTCTTC.